A selection of T cell receptor beta chains follows, all from one sample in a study of blood T cells in healthy people across ages. TCRdb analysed the 5' RACE reads with MiXCR anew, one entry per CDR3 protein. The sample consists of hundreds of thousands of distinct CDR3 sequences, more than 35% of them appearing once. Material: blood. The receptors derive from a man older than 75 in good health. Both conserved end residues are part of each CDR3. A D gene is named only where the DNA matches it firmly. For some rows the clone size is stated as once, few or many, or as a class when expanded; others skip it.

cdr3_length: 15
clone_size: few
d_call: TRBD2
j_call: TRBJ2-1
v_call: TRBV20-1
cdr3_nt: TGCAGTGCTATCAGGACTAGCGGGGCCTACAATGAGCAGTTCTTC
cdr3_aa: CSAIRTSGAYNEQFF

cdr3_length: 15
clone_size: few
d_call: -
j_call: TRBJ2-5
v_call: TRBV7-9
cdr3_nt: TGTGCCAGCAGCCCCGGGAGAGGGATTGGAGAGACCCAGTACTTC
cdr3_aa: CASSPGRGIGETQYF

cdr3_length: 15
clone_size: few
d_call: TRBD2
j_call: TRBJ2-7
v_call: TRBV4-2
cdr3_nt: TGTGCCAGCAGCCAGAACTTAGCGGGAGAATACGAGCAGTACTTC
cdr3_aa: CASSQNLAGEYEQYF

cdr3_length: 14
clone_size: -
d_call: -
j_call: TRBJ2-5
v_call: TRBV29-1
cdr3_nt: TGCAGCGTTGGAATCCCGGAACGCGGTGAGACCCAGTACTTC
cdr3_aa: CSVGIPERGETQYF

cdr3_length: 15
clone_size: many
d_call: -
j_call: TRBJ2-3
v_call: TRBV4-3
cdr3_nt: TGCGCCAGCAGCCAAGAACGGGAGACCACAGATACGCAGTATTTT
cdr3_aa: CASSQERETTDTQYF

cdr3_length: 11
clone_size: many
d_call: -
j_call: TRBJ2-7
v_call: TRBV12-3/TRBV12-4
cdr3_nt: TGTGCCAGCAGCTTAGTTGACGAGCAGTACTTC
cdr3_aa: CASSLVDEQYF

cdr3_length: 16
clone_size: -
d_call: -
j_call: TRBJ2-4
v_call: TRBV6-1
cdr3_nt: TGTGCCAGCAGTGAAGTCAGGGGCCGAGCCAAAAACATTCAGTACTTC
cdr3_aa: CASSEVRGRAKNIQYF

cdr3_length: 16
clone_size: few
d_call: -
j_call: TRBJ2-3
v_call: TRBV5-1
cdr3_nt: TGCGCCAGCAGCCCGGGCATGAACTCGGGCACAGATACGCAGTATTTT
cdr3_aa: CASSPGMNSGTDTQYF

cdr3_length: 16
clone_size: many
d_call: -
j_call: TRBJ2-5
v_call: TRBV20-1
cdr3_nt: TGCAGTGCGTACGGAGGGGGGGACCATCATCAAGAGACCCAGTACTTC
cdr3_aa: CSAYGGGDHHQETQYF

cdr3_length: 13
clone_size: few
d_call: TRBD2
j_call: TRBJ2-7
v_call: TRBV5-4
cdr3_nt: TGTGCCACCGCGCGGGGGATAGTCTACGAGCAGTACTTC
cdr3_aa: CATARGIVYEQYF

cdr3_length: 14
clone_size: many
d_call: -
j_call: TRBJ2-3
v_call: TRBV6-2/TRBV6-3
cdr3_nt: TGTGCCAGCAGTTCGGGACGGGGCACAGATACGCAGTATTTT
cdr3_aa: CASSSGRGTDTQYF

cdr3_length: 12
clone_size: few
d_call: -
j_call: TRBJ2-1
v_call: TRBV14
cdr3_nt: TGTGCCAGCAGCCAGGTTAACATTGAGCAGTTCTTC
cdr3_aa: CASSQVNIEQFF

cdr3_length: 13
clone_size: -
d_call: -
j_call: TRBJ2-5
v_call: TRBV5-1
cdr3_nt: TGCGCCAGCAGCTTGGGGGATACGGAGACCCAGTACTTC
cdr3_aa: CASSLGDTETQYF

cdr3_length: 14
clone_size: -
d_call: -
j_call: TRBJ2-2
v_call: TRBV19
cdr3_nt: TGTGCCAGTAGTACCCCCCTCAACACCGGGGAGCTGTTTTTT
cdr3_aa: CASSTPLNTGELFF

cdr3_length: 13
clone_size: -
d_call: -
j_call: TRBJ2-2
v_call: TRBV7-2
cdr3_nt: TGTGCCAGCAGCGAGGTTGTGGCCGGGGAGCTGTTTTTT
cdr3_aa: CASSEVVAGELFF

cdr3_length: 16
clone_size: -
d_call: TRBD2
j_call: TRBJ2-3
v_call: TRBV10-3
cdr3_nt: TGTGCCATCAGGGGGACTAGCGGGAGAGGTGGACATACGCAGTATTTT
cdr3_aa: CAIRGTSGRGGHTQYF

cdr3_length: 12
clone_size: -
d_call: TRBD1
j_call: TRBJ2-7
v_call: TRBV6-2/TRBV6-3
cdr3_nt: TGTGCCAGCAGTTACCATACAGGGGGCGGGTACTTC
cdr3_aa: CASSYHTGGGYF

cdr3_length: 12
clone_size: few
d_call: -
j_call: TRBJ2-1
v_call: TRBV7-2
cdr3_nt: TGTGCCAGCAGCTCAGACGGGCGGGAGCAGTTCTTC
cdr3_aa: CASSSDGREQFF

cdr3_length: 15
clone_size: -
d_call: -
j_call: TRBJ2-7
v_call: TRBV7-9
cdr3_nt: TGTGCCAGCAGCTTTCTGACAGGTAGCTCCTACGAGCAGTACTTC
cdr3_aa: CASSFLTGSSYEQYF

cdr3_length: 14
clone_size: few
d_call: -
j_call: TRBJ2-3
v_call: TRBV6-5
cdr3_nt: TGTGCCAGCTACAGGGAAGGCCGGGCAGATACGCAGTATTTT
cdr3_aa: CASYREGRADTQYF